In this sample, the clone carrying this T cell receptor (beta chain) turned up once. The sample comes from a study of PD-L1 blockade in urothelial cancer. Turning to the study itself: At some point between 2013 and 2015, patients got going on atezolizumab, taking 1,200 mg intravenously every 3 weeks. Male sex and bladder-origin urothelial cancer were recorded for about nine tenths of the roughly 29 patients. Chemotherapy regimens numbering 0 to 3 had been given to patients. The researchers analyzed blood 3 weeks (second dose) and 6 weeks after treatment start.

Time point reported: pretreatment peripheral blood. Profiling relied on immunoSEQ multiplex PCR, and the TCRdb table lists in-frame clones only, not all of them. The sample lists roughly 91,000 clones, roughly 84% seen once, with around 14% in the top ten. This clonotype was sampled from a man aged 55 to 70 with urothelial cancer. Specimen: PBMCs, collected around atezolizumab (anti-PD-L1) treatment.

The DNA for the CDR3 is TGTGCCAGCAGCTCCGTAGGACTAGCGATCAATGAGCAGTTCTTC. Amino acid sequence: CASSSVGLAINEQFF. The rearrangement joins TRBV11-2 to TRBJ2-1; the match to TRBD2 covers 9 bases. J lost 6 bases, V lost 4 bases, and 7 bases had no gene match. The CDR3 length is 15 residues. In germline, CDR1 is SGHAT, CDR2 FQNNGV.